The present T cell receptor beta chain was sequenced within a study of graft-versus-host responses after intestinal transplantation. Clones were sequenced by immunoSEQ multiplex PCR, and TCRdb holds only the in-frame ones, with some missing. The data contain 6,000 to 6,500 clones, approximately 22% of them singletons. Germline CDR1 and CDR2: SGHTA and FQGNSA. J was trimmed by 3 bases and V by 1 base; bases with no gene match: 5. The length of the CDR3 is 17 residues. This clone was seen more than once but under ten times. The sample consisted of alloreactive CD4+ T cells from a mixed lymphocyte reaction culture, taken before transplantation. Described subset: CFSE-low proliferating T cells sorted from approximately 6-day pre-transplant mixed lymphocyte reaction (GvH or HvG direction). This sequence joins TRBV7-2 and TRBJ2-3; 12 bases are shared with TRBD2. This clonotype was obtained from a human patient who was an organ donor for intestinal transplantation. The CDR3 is CASSLVASGGGTDTQYF. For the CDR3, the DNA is TGTGCCAGCAGCTTAGTTGCTAGCGGGGGGGGGACAGATACGCAGTATTTT.